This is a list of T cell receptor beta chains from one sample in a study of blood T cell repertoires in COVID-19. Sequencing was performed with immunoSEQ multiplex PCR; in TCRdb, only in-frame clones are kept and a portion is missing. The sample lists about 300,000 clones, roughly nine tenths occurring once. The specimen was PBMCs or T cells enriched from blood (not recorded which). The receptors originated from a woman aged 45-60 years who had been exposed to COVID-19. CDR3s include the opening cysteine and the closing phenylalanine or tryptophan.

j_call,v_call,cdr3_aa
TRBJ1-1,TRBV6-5,CASSYRTGGTEAFF
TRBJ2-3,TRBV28,CASRWDTNTDTQYF
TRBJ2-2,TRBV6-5,CASRDRNTGELFF
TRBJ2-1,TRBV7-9,CASSVVNGYNEQFF
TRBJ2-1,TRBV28,CASKDSGGAYNEQFF
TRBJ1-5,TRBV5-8,CASSFYQGQPQHF
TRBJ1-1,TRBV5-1,CASSVGGSPEAFF
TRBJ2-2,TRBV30,CAWSVMETGELFF
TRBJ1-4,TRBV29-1,CSVVTGGNEKLFF
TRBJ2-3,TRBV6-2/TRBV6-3,CASSYPSERGAFTDTQYF
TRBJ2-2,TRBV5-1,CASSFGSNTGELFF
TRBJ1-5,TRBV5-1,CASSESGGQPQHF
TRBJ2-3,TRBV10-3,CATLGLVPTDTQYF
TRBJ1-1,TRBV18,CASSPAQGEVTEAFF
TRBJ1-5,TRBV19,CASSMQQGSGNQPQHF
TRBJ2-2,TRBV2,CASSGRQALNTGELFF
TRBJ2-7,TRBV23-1,CASILPGQGALSSYEQYF
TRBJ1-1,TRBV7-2,CASSLDSTGLYTEAFF
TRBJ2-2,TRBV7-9,CASSLGAHTGELFF
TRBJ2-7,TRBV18,CASSPDQGSYEQYF
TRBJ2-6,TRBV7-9,CASSLTVVLTF
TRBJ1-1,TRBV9,CASSVSGQLNTEAFF
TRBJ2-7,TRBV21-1,CASSKKPRALDGLEQYF
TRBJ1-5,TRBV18,CASSPPTRQQPQHF
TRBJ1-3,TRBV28,CASSFNRGTIYF
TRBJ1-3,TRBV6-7,CASSSQTGGLRNTIYF
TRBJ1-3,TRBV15,CATSTDRAGNTIYF
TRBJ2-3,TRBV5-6,CASSDGSGGAGTQYF
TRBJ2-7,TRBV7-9,CASSQTGHLTYEQYF
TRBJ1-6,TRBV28,CASTGRGGYNSPLHF
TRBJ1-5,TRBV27,CASSPGTGYNQPQHF
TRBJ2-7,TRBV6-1,CASSEGTRSSYEQYF
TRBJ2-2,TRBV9,CASSVNAGSNTGELFF
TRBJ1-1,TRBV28,CASKAAGGSESTEAFF
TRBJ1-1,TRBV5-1,CASSLAGQIEAFF
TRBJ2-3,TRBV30,CAWSVLRTSGVITDTQYF
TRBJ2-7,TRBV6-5,CASRGQGAYEQYF